The 23 T cell receptor beta chains below come from one sample, sequenced in a study of T cell changes during pregnancy in multiple sclerosis. The repertoire was sequenced with immunoSEQ multiplex PCR; TCRdb's copy has only in-frame clones and lacks some. Here the sample spans around 84,000 clones, 85% to 95% being singletons. The input for sequencing was peripheral blood, taken in the second trimester of pregnancy. Receptors were obtained from a female donor in good health, enrolled as a control in a pregnancy study.

As DNA, the CDR3 is TGCGCCAGCAGCCAAGAGGAACGGGAGTCCCGCACAGATACGCAGTATTTT. Its protein is CASSQEERESRTDTQYF. V gene TRBV4-1 combines with J gene TRBJ2-3, with a tentative D call TRBD2 (6 bases). Trimming took off 0 bases at V and 1 base at J, with 14 bases between the two ends. The CDR3 covers 17 residues. Germline V gene sequence: CDR1 MGHRA, CDR2 YSYEKL.

The chain links TRBV6-1 to TRBJ2-1, with D possibly TRBD1 on 6 matching bases. This CDR3 region has 17 residues. V lost 4 bases and J lost 3, with 19 bases in between. Germline V lookup: CDR1 MNHNS, CDR2 SASEGT. Here the CDR3 reads CASSVLQGPNLYNEQFF. As DNA, the CDR3 is TGTGCCAGCAGTGTACTACAGGGACCCAATCTCTACAATGAGCAGTTCTTC.

This sequence joins TRBV7-8 and TRBJ1-2, with TRBD1 matching 8 bases. Germline loops: CDR1 SGHVS, CDR2 FQNEAQ. The CDR3 covers 15 residues. The junction had 6 bases not matched to a gene; V was cut back by 2 bases and J by 4 bases. This CDR3 is CASSLSPGGVYGYTF. The CDR3 DNA follows: TGTGCCAGCAGCTTAAGTCCAGGGGGCGTCTATGGCTACACCTTC.

This clone was observed a single time. The rearrangement joins TRBV7-2 to TRBJ2-5; the D gene is possibly TRBD2 (6 bases). This CDR3 has 14 residues. The germline gives CDR1 SGHTA, CDR2 FQGNSA. Deletions cut 1 base from V and 5 bases from J, with 11 bases between. The CDR3 reads CASSLVAGMETQYF. CDR3 bases: TGTGCCAGCAGCTTAGTGGCGGGAATGGAGACCCAGTACTTC. Drawing the rest from reference TRBV7-2 and TRBJ2-5, the complete variable domain is GAGVSQSPSNKVTEKGKDVELRCDPISGHTALYWYRQSLGQGLEFLIYFQGNSAPDKSGLPSDRFSAERTGGSVSTLTIQRTQQEDSAVYLCASSLVAGMETQYFGPGTRLLVL.

This chain connects TRBV29-1 to TRBJ2-7; 9 positions match TRBD2. This CDR3 is built from 15 residues. V gave up 2 bases and J gave up 4 bases; unmatched junction bases: 9. Germline values: CDR1 SQVTM, CDR2 ANQGSEA. The DNA for the CDR3 is TGCAGCGTTGAACTCCTAGCGGGGCCAGGGTACGAGCAGTACTTC. Encoded protein: CSVELLAGPGYEQYF.

The V call is TRBV11-2, the J call TRBJ2-7; D is unclear. The ends were cut back, 1 base at V and 5 bases at J, with 6 bases in the middle. Per the germline V gene, CDR1 is SGHAT and CDR2 is FQNNGV. The CDR3 is made up of 12 amino acids. The CDR3: CASSLVTDEQYF. CDR3 DNA: TGTGCCAGCAGCTTAGTAACGGACGAGCAGTACTTC.

This chain joins TRBV5-6 and TRBJ2-1, with 10 bases that match TRBD2. The CDR3 totals 16 residues. From germline, CDR1 is SGHDT and CDR2 YYEEEE. V lost 0 bases to trimming and J lost 3 bases; unmatched junction nucleotides: 3. CDR3 residues: CASSLELAGFYNEQFF. The DNA for the CDR3 is TGTGCCAGCAGCTTGGAACTAGCGGGATTCTACAATGAGCAGTTCTTC.

The chain links TRBV18 to TRBJ2-4; 10 bases agree with TRBD2. Germline CDR1 is KGHSH and CDR2 is LQKENI. Germline trimming cut 0 bases from V and 2 bases from J; bases unmatched to any gene: 7. The CDR3 loop spans 18 amino acids. The CDR3 region is CASSPPLPSGRPKNIQYF. The CDR3 DNA follows: TGTGCCAGCTCACCACCGCTCCCTAGCGGGAGACCCAAAAACATTCAGTACTTC.

The chain carries TRBV11-2 and TRBJ2-7; TRBD1 agrees at 9 bases. The J segment lost 3 bases and the V segment lost 7 bases, leaving 4 bases of the junction unmatched. CDR1 and CDR2 from the germline V gene are SGHAT and FQNNGV. The CDR3 totals 13 residues. In DNA, the CDR3 is TGTGCCAGCACCGAGACAGGGGGCTACGAGCAGTACTTC. Translated, it gives CASTETGGYEQYF. The complete variable domain, with remaining parts taken from reference TRBV11-2 and TRBJ2-7, reads EAGVAQSPRYKIIEKRQSVAFWCNPISGHATLYWYQQILGQGPKLLIQFQNNGVVDDSQLPKDRFSAERLKGVDSTLKIQPAKLEDSAVYLCASTETGGYEQYFGPGTRLTVT.

The chain links TRBV6-5 to TRBJ2-7; 14 positions match TRBD2. V lost 4 bases, J lost 5 bases, and 4 bases stayed unmatched. The CDR3 covers 15 residues. Germline loops: CDR1 MNHEY, CDR2 SVGAGI. In DNA, the CDR3 is TGTGCCAGCAGTTCCGGGACTAGCGGGAGAAACGAGCAGTACTTC. This codes for CASSSGTSGRNEQYF.

V and J are TRBV4-1 and TRBJ1-6; TRBD1 matches 7 bases. The V segment lost 0 bases and the J segment 1 base; nucleotides outside the gene matches: 3. CDR3 length equals 17 residues. The germline V gene encodes CDR1 MGHRA and CDR2 YSYEKL. The CDR3 loop is CASSQETGQSYNSPLHF. The CDR3 DNA reads as TGCGCCAGCAGCCAAGAGACAGGGCAATCCTATAATTCACCCCTCCACTTT.

The chain links TRBV28 to TRBJ2-3, with D possibly matching TRBD2 (5 bases). Germline V gene data show CDR1 as MDHEN and CDR2 as SYDVKM. Trimming removed 5 bases at V and 4 bases at J, with 10 bases between. The CDR3 is made up of 13 amino acids. The CDR3 protein is CASSAEGPDTQYF. CDR3 DNA: TGTGCCAGCAGTGCCGAGGGTCCAGATACGCAGTATTTT.

V and J are TRBV5-1 and TRBJ2-1, with TRBD2 matching 13 bases. Germline CDR1 is SGHRS and CDR2 is YFSETQ. The junction had 6 bases not matched to a gene; V was cut back by 3 bases and J by 3 bases. The length of the CDR3 is 17 residues. CDR3 region: CASSWGLAGSFYNEQFF. The CDR3 DNA reads TGCGCCAGCAGCTGGGGACTAGCGGGATCTTTCTACAATGAGCAGTTCTTC. The variable domain in full, with the rest retrieved from reference TRBV5-1 and TRBJ2-1, is KAGVTQTPRYLIKTRGQQVTLSCSPISGHRSVSWYQQTPGQGLQFLFEYFSETQRNKGNFPGRFSGRQFSNSRSEMNVSTLELGDSALYLCASSWGLAGSFYNEQFFGPGTRLTVL.

V gene TRBV28 combines with J gene TRBJ2-2; TRBD1 is a possible D gene (6 bases). Trimming left V 6 bases short and J 5 bases short, with 13 bases between. The germline gives CDR1 MDHEN, CDR2 SYDVKM. This CDR3 comprises 14 residues. Written as DNA, the CDR3 is TGTGCCAGCAGCTACACAGGGAAAACCGGGGAGCTGTTTTTT. It encodes CASSYTGKTGELFF.

The chain employs TRBV2 and TRBJ2-5; 8 bases map to TRBD2. Germline CDR1 is SNHLY and CDR2 is FYNNEI. V shed 7 bases, J shed 4 bases, and the junction held 8 bases outside the gene matches. This CDR3 has 14 residues. CDR3 region: CASNRGGWGETQYF. CDR3 in DNA: TGTGCCAGCAACCGGGGGGGCTGGGGAGAGACCCAGTACTTC.

The rearrangement links TRBV6-1 to TRBJ2-7, with D possibly matching TRBD2 (6 bases). The V and J ends lost 0 bases and 2 bases respectively, with 14 bases between them. Germline V gives CDR1 MNHNS, CDR2 SASEGT. The CDR3 is 16 amino acids. DNA of the CDR3: TGTGCCAGCAGTGAAGCGGTCCTAGCGCTTGCCTACGAGCAGTACTTC. Translation: CASSEAVLALAYEQYF.

This chain joins TRBV5-6 and TRBJ2-7, with TRBD2 identical over 14 bases. The CDR3 is 16 amino acids. Per germline, CDR1 SGHDT and CDR2 YYEEEE. Trimming took 0 bases from V and 4 from J; bases not matched to a gene: 3. Written as DNA, the CDR3 is TGTGCCAGCAGCTTGGAGACTAGCGGGAGGGCGTACGAGCAGTACTTC. Translation gives CASSLETSGRAYEQYF.

This chain links TRBV12-2 with TRBJ2-1; TRBD2 is the table's D call, not checked against the DNA. TRBV12-2 is classified as a pseudogene. The CDR3 is 20 residues long. CDR3 DNA sequence: TGTGCAAGTCGCTTAGCGTCTACTAGCGGGAGTGTCACGTCCTACAATGAGCAGTTCTTC. Translation gives CASRLASTSGSVTSYNEQFF.

On this clone itself: Other DNA sequences in the sample encode the same CDR3. This chain connects TRBV15 to TRBJ2-7; TRBD1 matches 7 bases. CDR1 is LNHNV and CDR2 is YYDKDF in the germline V gene (reference sequence). The V segment lost 5 bases and the J segment 7 bases; nucleotides outside the gene matches: 8. CDR3 length: 13 amino acids. CDR3: CATSRRQGIEQYF. The CDR3 DNA sequence: TGTGCCACCAGCCGGAGACAGGGTATAGAGCAGTACTTC.

The chain employs TRBV28 and TRBJ2-7; 7 bases are a match to TRBD1. From germline, CDR1 is MDHEN and CDR2 SYDVKM. The junction had 17 bases not matched to a gene; V was cut back by 5 bases and J by 4 bases. The CDR3 spans 17 residues. Here the CDR3 DNA reads TGTGCCAGCAGTCCCACCCGGACAGGAGTGACTCTTTACGAGCAGTACTTC. Translating gives CASSPTRTGVTLYEQYF.

The genes are TRBV29-1 and TRBJ1-1; 7 bases are shared with TRBD1. V lost 4 bases and J lost 2; bases outside the gene matches: 4. The CDR3 covers 13 residues. CDR1 is SQVTM, CDR2 ANQGSEA, per germline. CDR3 sequence (DNA): TGCAGCGTTGGGACAGGTCAAAACACTGAAGCTTTCTTT. This encodes CSVGTGQNTEAFF.

CDR3 amino acids: CAWSDRRVDTGELFF. DNA for the CDR3: TGTGCCTGGAGTGATCGCAGGGTGGACACCGGGGAGCTGTTTTTT. V usage is TRBV30 and J usage is TRBJ2-2; possibly TRBD1 for D (5 bases). This CDR3 contains 15 residues. Germline assignment: CDR1 GTSNPN and CDR2 SVGIG (reference sequence). Trimming took off 1 base at V and 3 bases at J, with 12 bases between the two ends.

The chain recombines TRBV29-1 with TRBJ2-3; D might be TRBD1 (5 bases). Germline V gives CDR1 SQVTM, CDR2 ANQGSEA. V was pared by 6 bases and J by 0 bases, with 13 bases between. This CDR3 region has 14 residues. As DNA, the CDR3 is TGCAGCGTAGCTCAGGGATATAGCACAGATACGCAGTATTTT. Translating gives CSVAQGYSTDTQYF.